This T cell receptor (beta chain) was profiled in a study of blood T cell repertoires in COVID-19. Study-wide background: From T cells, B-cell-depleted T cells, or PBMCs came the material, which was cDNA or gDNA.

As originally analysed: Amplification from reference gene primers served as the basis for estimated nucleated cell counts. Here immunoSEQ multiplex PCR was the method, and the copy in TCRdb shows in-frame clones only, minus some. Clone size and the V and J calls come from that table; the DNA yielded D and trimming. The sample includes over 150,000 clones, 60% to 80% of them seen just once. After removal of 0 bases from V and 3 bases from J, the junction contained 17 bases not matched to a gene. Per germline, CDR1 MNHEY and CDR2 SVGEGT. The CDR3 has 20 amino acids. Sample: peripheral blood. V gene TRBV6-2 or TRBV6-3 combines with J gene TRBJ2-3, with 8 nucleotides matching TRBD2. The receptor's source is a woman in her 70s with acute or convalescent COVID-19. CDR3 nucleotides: TGTGCCAGCAGTTACTCGATCGCTATAAACTGGCGGGAGGATACAGATACGCAGTATTTT. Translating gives CASSYSIAINWREDTDTQYF.